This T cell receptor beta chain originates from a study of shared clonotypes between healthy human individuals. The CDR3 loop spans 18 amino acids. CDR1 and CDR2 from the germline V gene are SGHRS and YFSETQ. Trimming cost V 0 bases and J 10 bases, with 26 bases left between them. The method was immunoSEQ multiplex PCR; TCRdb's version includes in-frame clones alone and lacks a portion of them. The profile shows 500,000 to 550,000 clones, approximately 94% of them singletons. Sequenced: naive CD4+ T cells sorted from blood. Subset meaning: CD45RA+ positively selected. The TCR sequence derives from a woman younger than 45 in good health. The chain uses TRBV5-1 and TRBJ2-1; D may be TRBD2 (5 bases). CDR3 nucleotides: TGCGCCAGCAGCTTGGAGTTGGAAGAGCGGCTACCTCTCAGGGAGCAGTTCTTC. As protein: CASSLELEERLPLREQFF.